This TCR beta chain was found in a study of human T cells and chemical hapten exposure. Study conclusions and caveats: TCRs whose frequency exceeded 1 in 1000 remained the same following DPC sensitization. Expanded TCRs clustered into significantly more large CDR3 similarity groups than controls, the analysis revealed.

At least ten counts were recorded for this clonotype. Its matching antigen is unknown. Germline loops: CDR1 KGHSH, CDR2 LQKENI. This CDR3 contains 16 residues. The ends were cut back, 3 bases at V and 1 base at J, with 13 bases in the middle. TCRdb ran MiXCR on the RACE reads and lists one entry per CDR3 protein. The sample yields 65,000 to 85,000 distinct CDR3 sequences, approximately 10% seen once. As to time point: patch test 1, 2 weeks after DPC sensitization. The treatment denotes: therapeutic diphenylcyclopropenone sensitization with weekly scalp DPC. Only after blood had been drawn was each patch test applied.

This sequence originates from a woman between 50 and 59 years old with alopecia areata. Some clones in this sample may be carry-over from other donors' samples. This rearrangement joins TRBV18 to TRBJ1-5; D unresolved. This specimen was whole blood, taken in connection with sensitization to the hapten diphenylcyclopropenone (DPC). The CDR3 DNA sequence: TGTGCCAGCTCACCTCTAAGAATCGACAGCAATCAGCCCCAGCATTTT. This encodes CASSPLRIDSNQPQHF. The full variable domain, its missing parts supplied by reference TRBV18 and TRBJ1-5, is NAGVMQNPRHLVRRRGQEARLRCSPMKGHSHVYWYRQLPEEGLKFMVYLQKENIIDESGMPKERFSAEFPKEGPSILRIQQVVRGDSAAYFCASSPLRIDSNQPQHFGDGTRLSIL.